The clone carrying this T cell receptor (beta chain) occurred many times. The antigen is not known. These data originate in a study of molecular identifiers for immune sequencing clone quantification. TCRdb processed the PCR reads anew with MiXCR; each CDR3 protein has one entry. The sample records more than 550,000 distinct CDR3 sequences, about 25% being singletons. The V and J ends lost 2 bases and 0 bases respectively, with 11 bases between them. Germline V CDR1 and CDR2: SQVTM, ANQGSEA. The CDR3 is 16 amino acids. Broader study findings: Clone sizes could be underestimated for highly expanded clones when identical TCR molecules share a barcode. Clonotypes surpassing 20 RNA copies contained over 98% of effector molecules, versus under 1% in naive cells.

Sequenced: naive CD8+ T cells from blood, with Jurkat cell RNA spiked in. Subset described: FACS-sorted CD8+CD4-CCR7+CD45RA+ naive T cells. The TCR sequence derives from a human donor in good health. Some libraries in this study had Jurkat cell RNA spiked in. The V gene is TRBV29-1, the J gene TRBJ2-6; D not resolved. This chain's CDR3 is CSVERAGNSGANVLTF. DNA for the CDR3: TGCAGCGTTGAACGGGCCGGAAACTCTGGGGCCAACGTCCTGACTTTC.